This TCR beta chain was retrieved from a study of patients and donors after allogeneic stem cell transplantation. This CDR3 contains 18 residues. Germline V gives CDR1 LGHNA, CDR2 YSLEER. The V gene end was trimmed by 1 base and the J gene end by 0 bases; junction bases not matched to a gene: 6. Each CDR3 protein gets one entry after TCRdb re-called the RT-PCR reads with MiXCR. The repertoire includes approximately 98,000 distinct CDR3 sequences, 35% of them detected once, and 27% sits in the top ten. A single count supports this clonotype. The chain carries TRBV4-3 and TRBJ2-3; 11 bases are shared with TRBD2. This receptor was taken from a human donor who was either an allogeneic HSCT recipient or a stem cell or donor lymphocyte infusion donor (not recorded which). It is not recorded whose cells these are; they may come from a transplant donor. The specimen was blood, either unsorted or a sorted T cell fraction (not recorded which). CDR3 bases: TGCGCCAGCAGCCAAGTAGGCCTAGCGGGAGGAAGCACAGATACGCAGTATTTT. Residues: CASSQVGLAGGSTDTQYF.